This T cell receptor (beta chain) emerged from a study of CD8+ T cells in alopecia areata. Isolated RNA was reverse transcribed into cDNA used as the sequencing template. Sequenced by immunoSEQ multiplex PCR; TCRdb stores in-frame clones only, minus some. The table lists about 56,000 clones, approximately 96% of them singletons. Collection of lesional scalp punch biopsies and peripheral blood was performed in alopecia areata patients. The junction had 11 bases not matched to a gene; V was cut back by 4 bases and J by 8 bases. From germline, CDR1 is MNHEY and CDR2 SMNVEV (reference sequence). The length of the CDR3 is 15 residues.

The TCR comes from a human donor with alopecia areata. Sample: CD8+ T cells sorted from blood, taken at week 0. The chain is built from TRBV27 and TRBJ2-1; TRBD1 matches 7 bases. The CDR3 sequence: CASSSWKTGSYEQFF. The CDR3 DNA reads TGTGCCAGCAGTTCATGGAAGACAGGGAGCTATGAGCAGTTCTTC.